This entry is about one TCR beta chain. This specimen comes from a study of blood T cell repertoires in COVID-19. Whole-study context: In each case, the material was cDNA or gDNA derived from T cells, B-cell-depleted T cells, or PBMCs.

Assay used: immunoSEQ multiplex PCR; TCRdb lists only in-frame clones, some missing. The sample includes around 170,000 clones, around three quarters of them seen just once. The sequence was collected from a man between 65 and 85 years old with active or convalescent COVID-19. The sequencing sample was made of peripheral blood.

CDR3 protein: CASSEGRILGTEAFF. The CDR3 DNA follows: TGTGCCAGCAGTGAAGGCCGAATTCTAGGCACTGAAGCTTTCTTT. The chain combines TRBV2 with TRBJ1-1; no reliable D call. This CDR3 has 15 amino acids. Germline CDR1 reads SNHLY; CDR2 reads FYNNEI. The germline V and J ends were trimmed by 1 base and 4 bases, with 13 bases remaining between them.